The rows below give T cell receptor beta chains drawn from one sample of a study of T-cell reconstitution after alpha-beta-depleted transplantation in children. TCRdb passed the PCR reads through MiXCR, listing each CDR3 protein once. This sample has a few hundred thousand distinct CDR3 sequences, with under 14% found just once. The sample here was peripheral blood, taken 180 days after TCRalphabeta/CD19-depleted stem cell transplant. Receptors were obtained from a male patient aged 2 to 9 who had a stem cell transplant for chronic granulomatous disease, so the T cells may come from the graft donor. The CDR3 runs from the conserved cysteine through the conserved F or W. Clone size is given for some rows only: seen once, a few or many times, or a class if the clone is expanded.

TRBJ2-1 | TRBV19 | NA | CASSTPNRASSYNEQFF
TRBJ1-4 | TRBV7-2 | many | CASSLEYGSLEKLFF
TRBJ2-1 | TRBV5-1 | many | CASSSTNRGNEQFF
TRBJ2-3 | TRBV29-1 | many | CSGWGFSSGRTDTQYF
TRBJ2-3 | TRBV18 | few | CASSPTSGMTDTQYF
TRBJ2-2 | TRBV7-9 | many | CASSRLVGNTGELFF
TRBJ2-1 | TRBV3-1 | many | CASGSGGGEQFF
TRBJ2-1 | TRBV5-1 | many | CASSLVFSGSSYNEQFF
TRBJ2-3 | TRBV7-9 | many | CASSLSPTTTDTQYF
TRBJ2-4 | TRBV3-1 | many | CASSQEYRGGAKNIQYF
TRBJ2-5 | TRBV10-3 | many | CAISEQGREETQYF
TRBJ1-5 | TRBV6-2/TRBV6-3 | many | CASNNDRSNQPQHF
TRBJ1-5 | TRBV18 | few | CASSPQNSNQPQHF
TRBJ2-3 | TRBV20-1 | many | CSASDTERGRTDTQYF
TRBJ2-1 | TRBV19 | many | CASSILAGALHNEQFF
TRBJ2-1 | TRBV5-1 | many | CASSFISGGNEQFF
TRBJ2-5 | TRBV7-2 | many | CASSTLAGDQETQYF
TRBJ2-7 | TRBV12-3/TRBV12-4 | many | CASSFGAGETHEQYF
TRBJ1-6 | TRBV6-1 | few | CASSVRDRGNNSPLHF
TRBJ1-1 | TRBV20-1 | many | CSARATRDTEAFF
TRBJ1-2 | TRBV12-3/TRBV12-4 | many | CASSFQGRGYTF
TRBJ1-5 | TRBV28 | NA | CASSLLSDISNQPQHF
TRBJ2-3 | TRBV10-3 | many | CAISESKILWGKRVSGRQDTQYF
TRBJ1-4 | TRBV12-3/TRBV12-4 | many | CASSLDGYNEKLFF
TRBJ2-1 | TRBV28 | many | CASHIQGGLYNEQFF
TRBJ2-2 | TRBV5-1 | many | CASSLAGGALAGELFF
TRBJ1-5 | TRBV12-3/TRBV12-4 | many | CASSFGLSSNQPQHF
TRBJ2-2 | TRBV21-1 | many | CADPTSGSTGELFF
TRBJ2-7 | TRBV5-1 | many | CASSPVLAGGPYEQYF
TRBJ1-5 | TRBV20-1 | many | CSASSDLQNQPQHF
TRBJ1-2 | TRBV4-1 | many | CASSQDRSRDINGYTF
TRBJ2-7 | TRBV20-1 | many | CSARGGGTSGSFYEQYF
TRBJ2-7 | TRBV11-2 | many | CASSPTGTFSYEQYF
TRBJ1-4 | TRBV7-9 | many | CASSQGQGVEKLFF
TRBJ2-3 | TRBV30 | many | CAWSVGVAGTDTQYF
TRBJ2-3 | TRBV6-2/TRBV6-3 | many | CASSYGRLGADTQYF
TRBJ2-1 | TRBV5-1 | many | CASSLTSGGVNEQFF
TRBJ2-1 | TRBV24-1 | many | CATSDPGLAEYNEQFF
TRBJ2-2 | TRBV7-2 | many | CASSPLSRAAGELFF
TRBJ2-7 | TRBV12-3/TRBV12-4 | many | CASSLVPWSYEQYF
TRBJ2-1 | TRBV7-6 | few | CASSLYQGTMNEQFF
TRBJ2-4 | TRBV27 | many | CASSTLPAKNIQYF
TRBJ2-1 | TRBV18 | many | CASSPGTSGGPSGEQFF
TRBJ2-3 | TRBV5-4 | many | CASSTGQGLGDTQYF
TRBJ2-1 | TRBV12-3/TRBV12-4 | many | CASSLANNRGREQFF
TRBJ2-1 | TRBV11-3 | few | CASSLPVLRPAGGPNEQFF
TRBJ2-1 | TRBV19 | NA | CASSIFSETGNEQFF
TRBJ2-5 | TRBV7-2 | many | CASSLNGRSSETQYF
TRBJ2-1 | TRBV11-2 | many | CASSLEWGTSNEQFF
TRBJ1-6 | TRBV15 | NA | CATSRDISNSPLHF
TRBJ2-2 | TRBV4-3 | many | CASSQFWGELFF
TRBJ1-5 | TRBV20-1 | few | CSARGLPLGQGPRDSNQPQHF
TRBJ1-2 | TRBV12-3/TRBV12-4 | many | CASSLPPNYGYTF
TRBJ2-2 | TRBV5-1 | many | CASSWSAAGELFF
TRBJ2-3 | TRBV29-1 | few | CSVPGVGDTQYF